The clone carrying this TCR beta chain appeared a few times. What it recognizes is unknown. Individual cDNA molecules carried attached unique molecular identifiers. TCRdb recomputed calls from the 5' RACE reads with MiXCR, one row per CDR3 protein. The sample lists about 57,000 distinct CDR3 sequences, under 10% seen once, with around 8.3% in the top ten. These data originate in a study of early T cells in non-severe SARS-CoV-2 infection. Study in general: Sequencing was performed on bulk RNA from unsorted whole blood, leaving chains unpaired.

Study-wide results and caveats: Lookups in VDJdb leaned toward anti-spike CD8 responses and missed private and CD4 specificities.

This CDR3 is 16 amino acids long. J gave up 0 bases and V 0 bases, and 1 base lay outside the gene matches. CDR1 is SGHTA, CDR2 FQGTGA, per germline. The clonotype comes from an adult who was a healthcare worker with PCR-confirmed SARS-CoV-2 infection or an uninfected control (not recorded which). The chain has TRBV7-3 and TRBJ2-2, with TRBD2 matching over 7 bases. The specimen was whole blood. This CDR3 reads CASSLTAGANTGELFF. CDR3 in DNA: TGTGCCAGCAGCTTAACTGCGGGGGCGAACACCGGGGAGCTGTTTTTT.